These T cell receptor beta chains were read from a single sample in a study of CD8+CD57+ T cells in acquired aplastic anemia. Using its own MiXCR run on the reads, TCRdb lists one record per CDR3 protein. Of under 200,000 distinct CDR3 sequences in the sample, roughly 48% were seen once. Sequenced material: sorted CD4+, CD8+, or CD8+CD57+ T cells (not recorded which) from PBMCs. The receptors were sampled from a human donor with aplastic anemia. Each CDR3 is given with its conserved first and last residue. Each record gives: J gene, D gene, V gene, clone size, CDR3 protein, CDR3 DNA. A D gene is named only where the DNA matches it firmly. Only some rows state a clone size, as once, few, many or a class for expanded clones.

J: TRBJ2-5
D: .
V: TRBV7-3
size: .
CDR3: CASSRVSSETQYF
DNA: TGTGCCAGCAGCAGGGTCTCCTCGGAGACCCAGTACTTC

J: TRBJ2-7
D: .
V: TRBV7-9
size: .
CDR3: CASSLATCEQYF
DNA: TGTGCCAGCAGCTTAGCGACCTGCGAGCAGTACTTC

J: TRBJ2-2
D: TRBD2
V: TRBV11-2
size: once
CDR3: CASSSSRGGPNTGELFF
DNA: TGTGCCAGCAGCTCCTCACGCGGGGGGCCGAACACCGGGGAGCTGTTTTTT

J: TRBJ2-7
D: TRBD1
V: TRBV2
size: .
CDR3: CASGQGLSYEQYF
DNA: TGTGCCAGCGGACAGGGGCTTTCCTACGAGCAGTACTTC

J: TRBJ2-7
D: .
V: TRBV2
size: .
CDR3: CASTPPRACEQYF
DNA: TGTGCCAGCACCCCCCCCCGGGCCTGCGAGCAGTACTTC

J: TRBJ2-7
D: TRBD1
V: TRBV9
size: .
CDR3: CASSVDRAGGPLSYEQYF
DNA: TGTGCCAGCAGCGTAGATCGGGCAGGGGGCCCTCTTTCCTACGAGCAGTACTTC

J: TRBJ1-2
D: TRBD1
V: TRBV24-1
size: once
CDR3: CATSDSGQGENYGYTF
DNA: TGTGCCACCAGTGACTCGGGACAGGGAGAGAACTATGGCTACACCTTC

J: TRBJ2-7
D: TRBD2
V: TRBV6-1
size: many
CDR3: CASSGVGSGSYEQYF
DNA: TGTGCCAGCAGTGGGGTGGGTAGCGGGAGCTACGAGCAGTACTTC

J: TRBJ2-3
D: .
V: TRBV5-8
size: .
CDR3: CASSVMQSTDTQYF
DNA: TGTGCCAGCAGCGTCATGCAGAGCACAGATACGCAGTATTTT

J: TRBJ1-1
D: .
V: TRBV7-8
size: many
CDR3: CASSSKRVNTEAFF
DNA: TGTGCCAGCAGCTCCAAACGGGTGAACACTGAAGCTTTCTTT

J: TRBJ2-1
D: TRBD2
V: TRBV6-1
size: many
CDR3: CASSASGYNNEQFF
DNA: TGTGCCAGCAGCGCTAGCGGTTACAACAATGAGCAGTTCTTC

J: TRBJ1-1
D: .
V: TRBV20-1
size: .
CDR3: CSASWDTMNTEAFF
DNA: TGCAGTGCTAGTTGGGACACCATGAACACTGAAGCTTTCTTT

J: TRBJ1-1
D: .
V: TRBV5-1
size: many
CDR3: CASSETQGNTEAFF
DNA: TGCGCCAGCAGCGAAACTCAGGGGAACACTGAAGCTTTCTTT

J: TRBJ2-1
D: .
V: TRBV24-1
size: .
CDR3: CATSDPTGRSYNEQFF
DNA: TGTGCCACCAGTGACCCAACTGGACGCTCCTACAATGAGCAGTTCTTC

J: TRBJ1-1
D: .
V: TRBV25-1
size: once
CDR3: CASSEMTASGEAFF
DNA: TGTGCCAGCAGTGAAATGACAGCTAGCGGAGAAGCTTTCTTT

J: TRBJ2-7
D: TRBD1
V: TRBV2
size: few
CDR3: CASTFGTGIHEQYF
DNA: TGTGCCAGCACCTTCGGGACAGGGATCCACGAGCAGTACTTC

J: TRBJ2-5
D: TRBD1
V: TRBV7-8
size: once
CDR3: CASSPPDRLQETQYF
DNA: TGTGCCAGCAGCCCACCGGACAGGCTACAAGAGACCCAGTACTTC

J: TRBJ2-7
D: .
V: TRBV5-1
size: .
CDR3: CASSLGLKTYEQYF
DNA: TGCGCCAGCAGCTTGGGTCTCAAGACCTACGAGCAGTACTTC

J: TRBJ2-3
D: .
V: TRBV7-8
size: once
CDR3: CASSSFRRGNTDTQYF
DNA: TGTGCCAGCAGCTCCTTTAGGAGGGGGAACACAGATACGCAGTATTTT

J: TRBJ1-6
D: .
V: TRBV29-1
size: many
CDR3: CSAGEGNSPLHF
DNA: TGCAGCGCTGGGGAGGGGAATTCACCCCTCCACTTT

J: TRBJ2-5
D: TRBD1
V: TRBV5-1
size: .
CDR3: CASSQKGQGEETQYF
DNA: TGCGCCAGCAGCCAGAAGGGACAGGGTGAAGAGACCCAGTACTTC

J: TRBJ2-7
D: TRBD2
V: TRBV29-1
size: .
CDR3: CSVDAGLGGRNYEQYF
DNA: TGCAGTGTTGATGCTGGGTTGGGGGGGAGAAACTACGAGCAGTACTTC

J: TRBJ2-7
D: .
V: TRBV19
size: .
CDR3: CASSILGEYEQYF
DNA: TGTGCCAGTAGTATACTCGGGGAATACGAGCAGTACTTC

J: TRBJ2-7
D: TRBD1
V: TRBV20-1
size: .
CDR3: CSASRRDRGRPSYEQYF
DNA: TGCAGTGCTAGCCGCCGGGACAGGGGGCGACCGTCCTACGAGCAGTACTTC

J: TRBJ2-1
D: .
V: TRBV11-1
size: few
CDR3: CASSPRRGGTSYNKQFF
DNA: TGTGCCAGCAGCCCACGTCGAGGCGGAACATCGTACAATAAGCAGTTCTTC

J: TRBJ2-5
D: .
V: TRBV20-1
size: .
CDR3: CSPRRGGKKETQYF
DNA: TGCAGCCCTCGAAGGGGGGGAAAAAAAGAGACCCAGTACTTC

J: TRBJ2-1
D: TRBD2
V: TRBV5-1
size: many
CDR3: CASSPEAGATYNEQFF
DNA: TGCGCCAGCAGCCCGGAAGCGGGAGCGACGTACAATGAGCAGTTCTTC

J: TRBJ1-2
D: .
V: TRBV19
size: .
CDR3: CASSIGQIGNYGYTF
DNA: TGTGCCAGTAGTATTGGGCAGATTGGTAACTATGGCTACACCTTC

J: TRBJ1-1
D: .
V: TRBV7-2
size: many
CDR3: CASSFGPLMNTEAFF
DNA: TGTGCCAGCAGCTTTGGACCCTTAATGAACACTGAAGCTTTCTTT

J: TRBJ1-1
D: .
V: TRBV7-2
size: many
CDR3: CASSLEGRGGTEAFF
DNA: TGTGCCAGCAGCTTAGAGGGCCGGGGGGGCACTGAAGCTTTCTTT

J: TRBJ2-6
D: .
V: TRBV30
size: .
CDR3: CAWSVAVRRLTSGANVLTF
DNA: TGTGCCTGGAGTGTGGCCGTCAGACGCTTAACCTCTGGGGCCAACGTCCTGACTTTC

J: TRBJ1-1
D: .
V: TRBV11-2
size: few
CDR3: CASSPSLGRINTEAFF
DNA: TGTGCCAGCAGCCCCAGCCTTGGAAGGATTAACACTGAAGCTTTCTTT

J: TRBJ2-1
D: TRBD2
V: TRBV7-9
size: many
CDR3: CASSPGLAETNEQFF
DNA: TGTGCCAGCAGCCCAGGACTAGCGGAGACCAATGAGCAGTTCTTC

J: TRBJ1-1
D: .
V: TRBV28
size: many
CDR3: CASSPQGGLTEAFF
DNA: TGTGCCAGCAGTCCACAGGGAGGATTGACTGAAGCTTTCTTT

J: TRBJ2-2
D: TRBD1
V: TRBV10-3
size: once
CDR3: CAATGTGLTWELFF
DNA: TGTGCCGCGACCGGGACAGGGCTAACTTGGGAGCTGTTTTTT

J: TRBJ1-1
D: .
V: TRBV12-3/TRBV12-4
size: many
CDR3: CASSKRFGGTEAFF
DNA: TGTGCCAGCAGCAAAAGGTTCGGTGGGACTGAAGCTTTCTTT

J: TRBJ2-7
D: .
V: TRBV5-1
size: few
CDR3: CASSPNFPGEDEQYF
DNA: TGCGCCAGCAGCCCCAATTTCCCAGGGGAGGACGAGCAGTACTTC

J: TRBJ2-5
D: .
V: TRBV9
size: .
CDR3: CASSADPQTAGLAQYF
DNA: TGTGCCAGCAGCGCCGACCCTCAGACCGCCGGTCTGGCCCAGTACTTC

J: TRBJ1-1
D: .
V: TRBV19
size: .
CDR3: CASSMSLGLAGKAFF
DNA: TGTGCCAGTAGTATGTCCCTCGGGTTGGCGGGGAAAGCTTTCTTT

J: TRBJ2-7
D: .
V: TRBV19
size: .
CDR3: CASSPGPPPYEQYF
DNA: TGTGCCAGTAGTCCGGGACCACCTCCCTACGAGCAGTACTTC